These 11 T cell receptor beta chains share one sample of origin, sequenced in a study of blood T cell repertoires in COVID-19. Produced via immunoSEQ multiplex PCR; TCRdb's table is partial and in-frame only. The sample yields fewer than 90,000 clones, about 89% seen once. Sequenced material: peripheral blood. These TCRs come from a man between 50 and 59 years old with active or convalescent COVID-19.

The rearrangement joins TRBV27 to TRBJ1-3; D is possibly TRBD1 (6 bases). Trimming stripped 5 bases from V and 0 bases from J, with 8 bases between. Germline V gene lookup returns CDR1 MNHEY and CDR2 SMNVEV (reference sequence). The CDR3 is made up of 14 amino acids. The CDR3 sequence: CASSQTGSGNTIYF. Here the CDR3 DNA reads TGTGCCAGCAGTCAGACAGGCTCTGGAAACACCATATATTTT.

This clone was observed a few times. The CDR3 coding sequence is TGTGCCAGCAGTACAGGGATCAGCAATCAGCCCCAGCATTTT. It translates to CASSTGISNQPQHF. The rearrangement uses TRBV6-5 and TRBJ1-5; maybe TRBD1 (6 bases). The CDR3 totals 14 residues. Germline assignment: CDR1 MNHEY and CDR2 SVGAGI. V lost 5 bases, J lost 1 base, and 9 bases lay in between.

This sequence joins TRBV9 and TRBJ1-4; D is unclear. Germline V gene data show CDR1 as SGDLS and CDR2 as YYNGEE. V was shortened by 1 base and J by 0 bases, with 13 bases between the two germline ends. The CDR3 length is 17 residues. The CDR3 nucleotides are TGTGCCAGCAGCGTACGTTCGACACCAGCAACTAATGAAAAACTGTTTTTT. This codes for CASSVRSTPATNEKLFF. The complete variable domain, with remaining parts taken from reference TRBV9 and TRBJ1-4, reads DSGVTQTPKHLITATGQRVTLRCSPRSGDLSVYWYQQSLDQGLQFLIQYYNGEERAKGNILERFSAQQFPDLHSELNLSSLELGDSALYFCASSVRSTPATNEKLFFGSGTQLSVL.

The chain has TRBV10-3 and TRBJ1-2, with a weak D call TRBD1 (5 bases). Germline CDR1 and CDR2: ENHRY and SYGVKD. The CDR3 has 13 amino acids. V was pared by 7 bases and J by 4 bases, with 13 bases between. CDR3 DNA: TGTGCCATCACAAGGGAGGGGAGCTATGGCTACACCTTC. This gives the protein CAITREGSYGYTF.

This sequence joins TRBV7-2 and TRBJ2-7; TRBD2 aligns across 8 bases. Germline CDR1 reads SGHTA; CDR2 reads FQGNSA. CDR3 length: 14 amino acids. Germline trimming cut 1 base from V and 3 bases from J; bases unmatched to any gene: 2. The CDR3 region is CASSLDAGGYEQYV. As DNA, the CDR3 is TGTGCCAGCAGCTTAGACGCGGGGGGCTACGAGCAGTACGTC.

The CDR3 nucleotides are TGCAGCGTATCACAGGGGGACAATTCACCCCTCCACTTT. Translating it yields CSVSQGDNSPLHF. V and J are TRBV29-1 and TRBJ1-6; 8 bases are a match to TRBD1. This CDR3 is built from 13 residues. Germline CDR1 is SQVTM and CDR2 is ANQGSEA. V lost 6 bases and J lost 7; bases outside the gene matches: 5.

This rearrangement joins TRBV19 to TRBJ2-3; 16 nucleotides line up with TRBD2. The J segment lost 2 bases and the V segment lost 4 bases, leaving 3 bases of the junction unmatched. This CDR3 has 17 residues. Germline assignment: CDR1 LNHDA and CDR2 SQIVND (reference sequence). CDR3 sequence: CASSRGLAGGNTDTQYF. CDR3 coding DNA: TGTGCCAGTAGTAGGGGACTAGCGGGGGGGAACACAGATACGCAGTATTTT. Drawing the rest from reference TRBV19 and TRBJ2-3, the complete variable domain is DGGITQSPKYLFRKEGQNVTLSCEQNLNHDAMYWYRQDPGQGLRLIYYSQIVNDFQKGDIAEGYSVSREKKESFPLTVTSAQKNPTAFYLCASSRGLAGGNTDTQYFGPGTRLTVL.

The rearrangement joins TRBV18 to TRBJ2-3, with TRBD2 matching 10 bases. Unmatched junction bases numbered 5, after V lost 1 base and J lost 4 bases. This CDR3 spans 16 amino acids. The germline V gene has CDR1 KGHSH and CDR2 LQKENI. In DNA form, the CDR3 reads TGTGCCAGCTCACCACGGCTAGCGGGAGCCTCAGATACGCAGTATTTT. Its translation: CASSPRLAGASDTQYF.

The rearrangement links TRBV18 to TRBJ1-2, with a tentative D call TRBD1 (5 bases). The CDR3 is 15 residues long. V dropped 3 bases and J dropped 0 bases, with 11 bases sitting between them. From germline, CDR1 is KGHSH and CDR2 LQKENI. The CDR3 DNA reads TGTGCCAGCTCACCGCGGGGGGGAGCTAACTATGGCTACACCTTC. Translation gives CASSPRGGANYGYTF.

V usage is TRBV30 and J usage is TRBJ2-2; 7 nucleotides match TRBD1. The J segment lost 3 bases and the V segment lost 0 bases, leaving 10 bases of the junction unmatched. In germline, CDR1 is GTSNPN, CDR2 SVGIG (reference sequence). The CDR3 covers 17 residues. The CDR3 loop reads CAWSVRRDRDYTGELFF. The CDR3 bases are TGTGCCTGGAGTGTCCGCAGGGACAGAGACTACACCGGGGAGCTGTTTTTT.

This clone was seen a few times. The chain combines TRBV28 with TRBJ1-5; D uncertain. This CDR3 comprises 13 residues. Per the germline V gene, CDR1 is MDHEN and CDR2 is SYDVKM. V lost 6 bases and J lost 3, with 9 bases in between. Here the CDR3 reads CASRRGSNQPQHF. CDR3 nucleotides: TGTGCCAGCAGACGGGGTTCCAATCAGCCCCAGCATTTT.